Listed below are T cell receptor beta chains from one sample, sequenced in a study of cytomegalovirus exposure and HLA in healthy donors. The protocol was immunoSEQ multiplex PCR, while the TCRdb copy is restricted to in-frame clones and leaves out a portion. The data contain tens of thousands of clones, 90% to 95% of them singletons. The specimen was PBMCs. The origin of the receptors is a young man in good health and CMV-seronegative. Both conserved end residues are part of each CDR3. D genes are given only for firm matches. Size is omitted from some rows. Given values are once, few, many or a class for expanded clones.

>once|TRBJ1-1|TRBD1|TRBV7-9
CASSLQTGQNTEAFF
TGTGCCAGCAGCTTACAGACAGGGCAGAACACTGAAGCTTTCTTT
>.|TRBJ2-7|.|TRBV6-1
CASSAVYEQYF
TGTGCCAGCAGTGCCGTATACGAGCAGTACTTC
>.|TRBJ2-5|.|TRBV27
CASMGRGYQETQYF
TGTGCCAGCATGGGCCGGGGGTACCAAGAGACCCAGTACTTC
>.|TRBJ1-1|TRBD1|TRBV30
CAWSRGTGVPPNTEAFF
TGTGCCTGGAGTCGGGGGACAGGGGTCCCGCCGAACACTGAAGCTTTCTTT
>.|TRBJ2-7|TRBD2|TRBV29-1
CSVAGGFQSGSPYEQYF
TGCAGCGTTGCGGGGGGGTTCCAGAGTGGGTCCCCCTACGAGCAGTACTTC
>.|TRBJ2-3|.|TRBV28
CASSLADTQYF
TGTGCCAGCAGTTTAGCGGATACGCAGTATTTT
>.|TRBJ2-7|TRBD1|TRBV6-5
CASSTQTGKGYEQYF
TGTGCCAGCAGTACGCAGACAGGGAAGGGTTACGAGCAGTACTTC
>.|TRBJ1-1|TRBD1|TRBV7-2
CASSLYRGTTMNTEAFF
TGTGCCAGCAGCTTATACAGGGGGACCACCATGAACACTGAAGCTTTCTTT
>.|TRBJ1-4|.|TRBV7-2
CASSSNRNEKLFF
TGTGCCAGCAGCTCAAACAGGAATGAAAAACTGTTTTTT
>.|TRBJ1-5|TRBD1|TRBV27
CASSLYWTGGYSNQPQHF
TGTGCCAGCAGTTTATATTGGACAGGGGGTTATAGCAATCAGCCCCAGCATTTT
>.|TRBJ1-4|.|TRBV7-9
CASSLRGSGATNEKLFF
TGTGCCAGCAGCTTAAGGGGTTCGGGCGCAACTAATGAAAAACTGTTTTTT
>.|TRBJ2-2|.|TRBV6-1
CASSRGESGELFF
TGTGCCAGCAGTCGCGGGGAGAGCGGGGAGCTGTTTTTT
>.|TRBJ2-7|TRBD1|TRBV5-6
CASSVQGSSYEQYF
TGTGCCAGCAGCGTACAGGGGAGCTCCTACGAGCAGTACTTC
>.|TRBJ1-2|.|TRBV6-5
CASSERGISGYTF
TGTGCCAGCAGCGAGAGGGGGATAAGCGGCTACACCTTC
>.|TRBJ2-3|.|TRBV19
CASSYSAPSTDTQYF
TGTGCCAGTAGTTATAGTGCTCCTAGCACAGATACGCAGTATTTT
>.|TRBJ2-3|.|TRBV2
CASSKAEGDTQYF
TGTGCCAGCAGTAAGGCGGAGGGAGATACGCAGTATTTT
>.|TRBJ2-5|.|TRBV20-1
CSVRETQYF
TGCAGTGTGCGAGAGACCCAGTACTTC
>.|TRBJ2-2|.|TRBV10-1
CASERLRTGELFF
TGCGCCAGCGAGAGACTTCGCACCGGGGAGCTGTTTTTT
>.|TRBJ2-7|.|TRBV11-2
CASSLASTGRHEQYF
TGTGCCAGCAGCTTAGCTTCTACAGGGCGACACGAGCAGTACTTC
>.|TRBJ1-1|.|TRBV6-4
CASRATGNTEAFF
TGTGCCAGCAGGGCGACAGGGAACACTGAAGCTTTCTTT
>.|TRBJ2-5|.|TRBV28
CASSLGAGAQETQYF
TGTGCCAGCAGTTTAGGGGCGGGGGCCCAAGAGACCCAGTACTTC
>.|TRBJ1-2|.|TRBV19
CASTALEEDYGYTF
TGTGCCAGTACCGCGCTAGAGGAAGACTATGGCTACACCTTC
>.|TRBJ1-2|.|TRBV30
CAWSAGQPGYTF
TGTGCCTGGAGTGCGGGTCAGCCCGGCTACACCTTC
>.|TRBJ1-1|.|TRBV6-6
CASSQRTGGVGTEAFF
TGTGCCAGCAGCCAACGTACCGGGGGAGTGGGAACTGAAGCTTTCTTT
>.|TRBJ2-1|TRBD2|TRBV27
CASRLAGGNNEQFF
TGTGCCAGCAGACTAGCGGGGGGGAACAATGAGCAGTTCTTC
>.|TRBJ2-1|TRBD1|TRBV19
CASNTGTGIKDEQFF
TGTGCCAGTAATACCGGGACAGGGATTAAGGATGAGCAGTTCTTC
>.|TRBJ1-2|.|TRBV29-1
CSVEQDYYGYTF
TGCAGCGTTGAACAGGACTACTATGGCTACACCTTC
>.|TRBJ1-5|.|TRBV11-2
CASSLAGDQPQHF
TGTGCCAGCAGCTTAGCGGGGGATCAGCCCCAGCATTTT
>.|TRBJ1-1|TRBD1|TRBV29-1
CSGAGGGPNTEAFF
TGCAGCGGGGCAGGGGGCGGACCGAACACTGAAGCTTTCTTT